The rows below give T cell receptor beta chains drawn from one sample of a study of CD4 T cells in relation to SARS-CoV-2 and coronaviruses. The assay was immunoSEQ multiplex PCR, and TCRdb's table has in-frame clones only and misses some. Of 60,000 or so clones in the sample, 94% were seen once. The sample comprised naive CD4+ T cells from PBMCs. These receptors all come from a human donor in good health. Each CDR3 is given with its conserved first and last residue. D genes are given only for firm matches.

v_gene | d_gene | CDR3aa
TRBV5-1 | TRBD1 | CASSLDPTGNSPLHF
TRBV24-1 | . | CATSDPSENSYNEQFF
TRBV5-1 | . | CASSFSTEQFF
TRBV6-5 | . | CASSYSSSAGNTIYF
TRBV28 | . | CASSPGGGDYGYTF
TRBV27 | . | CASTPSGDLRNSPLHF
TRBV5-1 | . | CASSSEGSRYEQYF
TRBV7-9 | TRBD1 | CASSWKPGQSYNEQFF
TRBV5-1 | TRBD2 | CASSPRAGGPNTDTQYF
TRBV15 | TRBD1 | CATSDSTGAPNEKLFF
TRBV30 | TRBD2 | CAWSGRVAGVKTGELFF
TRBV5-4 | . | CASSLKGTAYEQYF
TRBV4-2 | . | CASSQEGGAGSNQPQHF
TRBV15 | . | CATSRDPMGSYNSPLHF
TRBV3-1/TRBV3-2 | . | CASSPTRGTIYF
TRBV6-5 | TRBD1 | CASSTWTGGAYEQYF
TRBV7-2 | . | CASSLASILQETQYF
TRBV3-1/TRBV3-2 | . | CASSQRIPVPEAFF
TRBV28 | TRBD2 | CASSYARAGVGNEQFF
TRBV2 | . | CASSSYSGNTIYF
TRBV2 | . | CASREQGANSPLHF
TRBV7-9 | . | CASSLQGDTGELFF